The sequence of this T cell receptor (beta chain) was determined in a study of cytotoxic CD8 clonotypes in ibrutinib-treated CLL. About the research overall: Response samples came after a median roughly twelve months of treatment, range 6 to 36.

Regarding the study as a whole: Public clonotypes occurred uncommonly; on treatment, they contracted or remained stable. Progressing and sustained-remission patients had different sampling times.

Looked up from germline, CDR1 is SGHRS and CDR2 is YFSETQ. The CDR3 runs 14 residues. V was cut by 4 bases and J by 2 bases, with 11 bases left in between. The repertoire was sequenced with immunoSEQ multiplex PCR; TCRdb's copy has only in-frame clones and lacks some. The sample includes some 50,000 clones, around three fifths of them seen just once. As for this clone: Its cognate antigen is unknown.

The material was PBMCs, obtained after 24 months of ibrutinib treatment. The receptor comes from a human donor with chronic lymphocytic leukemia. This chain uses TRBV5-1 with TRBJ2-3, with D possibly being TRBD2 (6 bases). The CDR3 sequence is CASSQGLATDTQYF. The CDR3 DNA reads as TGCGCCAGCAGCCAGGGACTCGCCACAGATACGCAGTATTTT. The variable domain in full, completed from reference TRBV5-1 and TRBJ2-3, reads KAGVTQTPRYLIKTRGQQVTLSCSPISGHRSVSWYQQTPGQGLQFLFEYFSETQRNKGNFPGRFSGRQFSNSRSEMNVSTLELGDSALYLCASSQGLATDTQYFGPGTRLTVL.